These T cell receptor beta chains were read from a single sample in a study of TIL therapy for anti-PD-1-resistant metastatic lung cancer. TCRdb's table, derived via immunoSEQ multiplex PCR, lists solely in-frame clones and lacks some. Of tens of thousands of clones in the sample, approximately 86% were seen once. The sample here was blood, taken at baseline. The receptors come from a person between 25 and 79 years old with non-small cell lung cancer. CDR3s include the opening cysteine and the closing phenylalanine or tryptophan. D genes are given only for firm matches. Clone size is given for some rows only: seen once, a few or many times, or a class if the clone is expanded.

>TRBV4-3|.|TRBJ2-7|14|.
TGCGCCAGCAGCCAAGAGACCGGGTCTTTCGGGCAGTACTTC
CASSQETGSFGQYF
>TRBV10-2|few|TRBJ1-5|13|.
TGCGCCAGCAGTGGGGGGCCCTATCAGCCCCAGCATTTT
CASSGGPYQPQHF
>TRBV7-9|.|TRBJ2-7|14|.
TGTGCCAGCAGCGCCCCCCGCTCCAGGGACGAGCAGTACTTC
CASSAPRSRDEQYF
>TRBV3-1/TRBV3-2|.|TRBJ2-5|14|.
TGTGCCAGCAGCCATAGGGGCGGCCAAGAGACCCAGTACTTC
CASSHRGGQETQYF
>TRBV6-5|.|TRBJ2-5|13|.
TGTGCCAGCAGTTACTTTGGGGGAGCGAGCCAGTACTTC
CASSYFGGASQYF
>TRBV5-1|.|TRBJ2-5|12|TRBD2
TGCGCCAGCAGCCGGGGGGGAGAGACCCAGTACTTC
CASSRGGETQYF
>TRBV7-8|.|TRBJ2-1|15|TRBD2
TGTGCCAGCAGCTTAGGGCTAGCGGGGGGTAATGAGCAGTTCTTC
CASSLGLAGGNEQFF
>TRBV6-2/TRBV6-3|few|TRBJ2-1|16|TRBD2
TGTGCCAGCAGTTACCCCGGGACTAGCGCCCACAATGAGCAGTTCTTC
CASSYPGTSAHNEQFF
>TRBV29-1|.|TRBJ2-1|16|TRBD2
TGCAGCGTTGACAGTAGCGGGAGAGAGGTGAACAATGAGCAGTTCTTC
CSVDSSGREVNNEQFF
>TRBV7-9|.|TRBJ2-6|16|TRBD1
TGTGCCAGCAGCTTAATCCAGGGGGCGGGGGCCAACGTCCTGACTTTC
CASSLIQGAGANVLTF
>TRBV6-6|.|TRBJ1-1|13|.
TGTGCCAGCAGTCGCCGGGACGGCACTGAAGCTTTCTTT
CASSRRDGTEAFF
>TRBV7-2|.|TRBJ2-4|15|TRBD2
TGTGCCAGCAGCTTAGGCCCCATCGCGGGAGGTCTTCAGTACTTC
CASSLGPIAGGLQYF
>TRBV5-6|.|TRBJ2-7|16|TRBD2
TGTGCCAGCAGCTTGGACTGGACTAGCGTTACCTACGAGCAGTACTTC
CASSLDWTSVTYEQYF
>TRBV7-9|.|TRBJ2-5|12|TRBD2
TGTGCCAGCACCTCCGGGGGGGAGACCCAGTACTTC
CASTSGGETQYF
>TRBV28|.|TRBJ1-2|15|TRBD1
TGTGCCAGCAGCCGTCCCGGGACAGGGGCCAGGGGCTACACCTTC
CASSRPGTGARGYTF
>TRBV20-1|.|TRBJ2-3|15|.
TGCAGTGCTAGTGGGGACTCCATCATGTCAGATACGCAGTATTTT
CSASGDSIMSDTQYF
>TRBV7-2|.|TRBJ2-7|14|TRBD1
TGTGCCAGCAGCCGGGACAGAACTTCCTACGAGCAGTACTTC
CASSRDRTSYEQYF
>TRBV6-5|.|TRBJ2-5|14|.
TGTGCCAGCAGAGGTGGGGGCGAGCAAGAGACCCAGTACTTC
CASRGGGEQETQYF
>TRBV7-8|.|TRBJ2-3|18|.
TGTGCCAGCAGCTTACGACAGCCCCACCTTTTAACCCCAGATACGCAGTATTTT
CASSLRQPHLLTPDTQYF
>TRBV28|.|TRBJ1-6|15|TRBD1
TGTGCCAGCAGTTTCCCAGGGGGCACCAATTCACCCCTCCACTTT
CASSFPGGTNSPLHF
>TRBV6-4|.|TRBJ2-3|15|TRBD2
TGTGCCAGCAAAGCGAGTAGCGGGGGCACAGATACGCAGTATTTT
CASKASSGGTDTQYF
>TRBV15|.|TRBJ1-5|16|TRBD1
TGTGCCACCAGCCCATATGGACAGGGCACCAATCAGCCCCAGCATTTT
CATSPYGQGTNQPQHF
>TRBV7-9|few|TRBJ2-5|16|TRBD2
TGTGCCAGCAGCTTCTGGGGGAGGGCCGACCAAGAGACCCAGTACTTC
CASSFWGRADQETQYF
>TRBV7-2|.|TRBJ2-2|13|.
TGTGCCAGCAGGGAGGGGAACACCGGGGAGCTGTTTTTT
CASREGNTGELFF
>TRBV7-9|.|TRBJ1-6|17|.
TGTGCCAGCAGCGGGGTGGCTCCGTCCCTTCATAATTCACCCCTCCACTTT
CASSGVAPSLHNSPLHF
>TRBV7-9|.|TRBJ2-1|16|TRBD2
TGTGCCAGCAGCGCCCGACTAGCGGGGGTTTCGAATGAGCAGTTCTTC
CASSARLAGVSNEQFF
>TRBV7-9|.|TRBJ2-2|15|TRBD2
TGTGCCAGCAGCCTAGCGGGATTGAACACCGGGGAGCTGTTTTTT
CASSLAGLNTGELFF
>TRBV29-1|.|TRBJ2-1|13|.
TGCAGCGTCGCGGACGAAGTTAAGAATGAGCAGTTCTTC
CSVADEVKNEQFF
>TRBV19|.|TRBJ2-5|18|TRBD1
TGTGCCAGTAGCACGCACCTGGACAGGGGGGACTTACAAGAGACCCAGTACTTC
CASSTHLDRGDLQETQYF
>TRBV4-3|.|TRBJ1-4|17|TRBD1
TGCGCCAGCAGCCGGTTACTTCGGGACAGGGATCGTGAAAAACTGTTTTTT
CASSRLLRDRDREKLFF
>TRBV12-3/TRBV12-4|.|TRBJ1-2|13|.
TGTGCCAGCACCGCGGGGGGCTTCTATGGCTACACCTTC
CASTAGGFYGYTF
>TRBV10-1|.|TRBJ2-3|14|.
TGCGCCAGCAGCGGGTCTCGCAACACAGATACGCAGTATTTT
CASSGSRNTDTQYF
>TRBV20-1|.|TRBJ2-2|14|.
TGCAGTGCTAGTCGGAGGGTAAACACCGGGGAGCTGTTTTTT
CSASRRVNTGELFF
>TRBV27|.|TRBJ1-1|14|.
TGTGCCAGCAGTTTAGAGGGATGGGACACTGAAGCTTTCTTT
CASSLEGWDTEAFF
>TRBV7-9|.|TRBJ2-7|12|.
TGTGCCAGCAGCCCGTTGTCCTACGAGCAGTACTTC
CASSPLSYEQYF
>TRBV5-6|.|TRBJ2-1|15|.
TGTGCCAGCCATTCACAGGGAGATACCTACAATGAGCAGTTCTTC
CASHSQGDTYNEQFF
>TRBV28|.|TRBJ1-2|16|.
TGTGCCAGCAGTTTAGGGACTGGGCTCCGTCGTTATGGCTACACCTTC
CASSLGTGLRRYGYTF
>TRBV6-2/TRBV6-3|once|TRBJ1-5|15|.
TGTGCCAGCAGTTACTCGCGGGGAGACAATCAGCCCCAGCATTTT
CASSYSRGDNQPQHF
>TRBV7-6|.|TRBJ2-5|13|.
TGTGCCAGCAGCTTAAGACAGGAAGAGACCCAGTACTTC
CASSLRQEETQYF
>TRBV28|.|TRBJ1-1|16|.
TGTGCCAGCAGTTACATCACCCTCTACAAGGGAACTGAAGCTTTCTTT
CASSYITLYKGTEAFF
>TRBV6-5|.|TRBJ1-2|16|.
TGTGCCAGCAGTTACTCGATAGGCGACGGGGGCTATGGCTACACCTTC
CASSYSIGDGGYGYTF
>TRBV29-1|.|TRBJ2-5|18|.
TGCAGCGTTTTTCATTTCGGGACTCTTATACGCCTTCAAGAGACCCAGTACTTC
CSVFHFGTLIRLQETQYF
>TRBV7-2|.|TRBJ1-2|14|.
TGTGCCAGCAGCTTACTAACGACTAGCTATGGCTACACCTTC
CASSLLTTSYGYTF
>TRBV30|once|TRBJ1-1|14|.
TGTGCCTGGAGTGGGACACTGGGGAACACTGAAGCTTTCTTT
CAWSGTLGNTEAFF
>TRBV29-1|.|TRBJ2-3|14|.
TGCAGCGTTACCCCGACAGGAGAGGCAGATACGCAGTATTTT
CSVTPTGEADTQYF